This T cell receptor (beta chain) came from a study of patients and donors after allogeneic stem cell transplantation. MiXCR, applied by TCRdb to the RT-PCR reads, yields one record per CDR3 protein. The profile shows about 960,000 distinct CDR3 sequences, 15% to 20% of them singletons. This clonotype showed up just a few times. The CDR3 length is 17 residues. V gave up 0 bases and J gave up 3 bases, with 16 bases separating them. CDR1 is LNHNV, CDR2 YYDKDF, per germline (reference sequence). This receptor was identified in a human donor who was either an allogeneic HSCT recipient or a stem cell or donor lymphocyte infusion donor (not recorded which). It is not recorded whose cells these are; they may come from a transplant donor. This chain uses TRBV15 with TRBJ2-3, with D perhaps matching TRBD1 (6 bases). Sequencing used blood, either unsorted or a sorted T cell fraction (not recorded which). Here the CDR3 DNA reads TGTGCCACCAGCAGAGAGATTAAAGGGGGTGGAACAGATACGCAGTATTTT. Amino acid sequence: CATSREIKGGGTDTQYF.